This T cell receptor beta chain was recovered during a study of T cell responses to AZD1222 COVID-19 vaccine. Generated by immunoSEQ multiplex PCR, the TCRdb table keeps only in-frame clones and is missing some. In the table there are 75,000 to 100,000 clones, about 91% of which are singletons. Study-wide points: Spike-specific TCR depth and breadth grew after two AZD1222 doses.

CDR1 is SGHRS and CDR2 is YFSETQ in the germline V gene. The V end lost 4 bases, the J end lost 5 bases, and 12 bases lay between the germline ends. The CDR3 sequence is 13 residues long. Worth noting for this clone: What it recognizes is unknown.

The V gene is TRBV5-1, the J gene TRBJ1-1; tentative D call: TRBD1 (6 bases). The source was peripheral blood, collected on day 0 of MenACWY control vaccination. The source of this sequence is an adult in good health. CDR3 amino acids: CASSPQGGTEAFF. For the CDR3, the DNA is TGCGCCAGCAGCCCACAGGGTGGGACTGAAGCTTTCTTT.